These 16 T cell receptor beta chains came from one sample sequenced in a study of PD-1 blockade in classical Hodgkin lymphoma. Assay used: immunoSEQ multiplex PCR; TCRdb lists only in-frame clones, some missing. Of approximately 90,000 clones in the sample, over 80% were seen once. The sample's time point: cycle 4 day 1 (C4D1), after 5 to 7 weeks of nivolumab. Autologous stem cell transplantation was followed by relapse in every patient, and brentuximab vedotin exposure varied. The specimen comprised peripheral blood mononuclear cells (PBMCs), sampled before the fourth cycle of nivolumab. The source is a human donor with classical Hodgkin lymphoma.

The J gene is TRBJ2-1, the V gene TRBV9, with D hard to call. Germline V lookup: CDR1 SGDLS, CDR2 YYNGEE. The CDR3 covers 15 residues. V gave up 0 bases and J gave up 0 bases, with 7 bases separating them. CDR3: CASSVEPGSYNEQFF. DNA of the CDR3: TGTGCCAGCAGCGTAGAGCCGGGCTCCTACAATGAGCAGTTCTTC.

This rearrangement joins TRBV11-2 to TRBJ2-1, with TRBD2 matching 14 bases. The J segment lost 2 bases and the V segment lost 4 bases, leaving 4 bases of the junction unmatched. Germline-derived CDR1 and CDR2 are SGHAT and FQNNGV. This CDR3 has 17 residues. The CDR3 reads CASSSEGLAGAYNEQFF. The CDR3 DNA reads TGTGCCAGCAGCTCCGAGGGACTAGCGGGAGCCTACAATGAGCAGTTCTTC.

This chain connects TRBV5-4 to TRBJ1-1, with TRBD1 identical over 9 bases. With V trimmed by 0 bases and J by 5 bases, 2 bases remained unmatched. The CDR3 is made up of 14 amino acids. CDR1 is SGHNT, CDR2 YYREEE, per germline (reference sequence). The DNA of the CDR3 is TGTGCCAGCAGCTTGGACAGGGGGCAAACTGAAGCTTTCTTT. Encoded protein: CASSLDRGQTEAFF.

The chain combines TRBV7-9 with TRBJ2-5, with 12 bases lining up with TRBD2. J lost 4 bases, V lost 6 bases, and 6 bases had no gene match. This CDR3 is built from 15 residues. The germline V gene has CDR1 SEHNR and CDR2 FQNEAQ (reference sequence). The CDR3 here is CASRATGLAGETQYF. CDR3 in DNA: TGTGCCAGCAGAGCAACGGGACTAGCGGGAGAGACCCAGTACTTC.

V usage is TRBV4-2 and J usage is TRBJ2-1, with D unresolved. V lost 1 base and J lost 2, with 6 bases in between. Germline V gene lookup returns CDR1 LGHNA and CDR2 YNFKEQ. This CDR3 comprises 14 residues. CDR3 in DNA: TGTGCCAGCAGCCAAGGTCCGGCCTACAATGAGCAGTTCTTC. This codes for CASSQGPAYNEQFF.

V is TRBV30 and J is TRBJ2-3; 7 positions match TRBD2. This CDR3 has 14 amino acids. The germline V gene has CDR1 GTSNPN and CDR2 SVGIG (reference sequence). The V gene end was trimmed by 4 bases and the J gene end by 0 bases; junction bases not matched to a gene: 4. The CDR3 sequence: CAWTSGVSTDTQYF. The CDR3 DNA reads as TGTGCCTGGACCAGCGGGGTTAGCACAGATACGCAGTATTTT. Variable domain in full (rest from reference TRBV30 and TRBJ2-3): SQTIHQWPATLVQPVGSPLSLECTVEGTSNPNLYWYRQAAGRGLQLLFYSVGIGQISSEVPQNLSASRPQDRQFILSSKKLLLSDSGFYLCAWTSGVSTDTQYFGPGTRLTVL.

The genes are TRBV5-1 and TRBJ2-5; 9 bases line up with TRBD1. This CDR3 is built from 15 residues. V was clipped by 3 bases and J by 4 bases; unmatched bases: 7. Per germline, CDR1 SGHRS and CDR2 YFSETQ. CDR3 region: CASSSQTGGGETQYF. CDR3 nucleotide sequence: TGCGCCAGCAGCTCCCAGACAGGGGGGGGAGAGACCCAGTACTTC.

The V gene is TRBV9, the J gene TRBJ2-1; 7 nucleotides match TRBD2. Trimming removed 3 bases from V and 5 bases from J; junction bases left unmatched: 8. There are 15 residues in the CDR3. The germline CDR1 and CDR2 sequences are SGDLS and YYNGEE. CDR3 region: CASSESGKANNEQFF. In DNA form, the CDR3 reads TGTGCCAGCAGCGAAAGCGGGAAGGCGAACAATGAGCAGTTCTTC.

This clone has just one count. V gene TRBV5-1 combines with J gene TRBJ2-1; unclear D gene. The germline V gene has CDR1 SGHRS and CDR2 YFSETQ. The V and J ends lost 0 bases and 8 bases respectively, with 12 bases between them. The CDR3 runs to 14 residues. The CDR3 DNA sequence: TGCGCCAGCAGCTTGGGGTTGACCGCGGATGAGCAGTTCTTC. Protein sequence: CASSLGLTADEQFF.

This clone has just one count. J is TRBJ2-3 and V is TRBV28; D is perhaps TRBD1 (6 bases). The CDR3 loop spans 15 amino acids. V lost 5 bases and J lost 6, with 18 bases in between. Germline V CDR1 and CDR2: MDHEN, SYDVKM. DNA of the CDR3: TGTGCCAGCAGTGGGGGACATGGCCGAGCGGATACGCAGTATTTT. Translating gives CASSGGHGRADTQYF.

V and J are TRBV4-1 and TRBJ1-3, with TRBD1 identical over 8 bases. The CDR3 has 17 amino acids. V shed 0 bases, J shed 2 bases, and the junction held 6 bases outside the gene matches. CDR1 MGHRA and CDR2 YSYEKL come from the germline V gene. CDR3 loop: CASSQDGGQVAGNTIYF. The CDR3 DNA follows: TGCGCCAGCAGCCAAGATGGGGGACAGGTGGCTGGAAACACCATATATTTT.

The chain is built from TRBV12-2 and TRBJ1-4. TRBV12-2 is a pseudogene locus. The length of the CDR3 is 20 residues. CDR3 nucleotides: TGTGCAAGTCGCTTAGCCTGTTTGGGTCGGGGGTTCGCAACTAATGAAAAACTGTTTTTT. It translates to CASRLACLGRGFATNEKLFF.

The chain uses TRBV10-1 and TRBJ2-1, with 8 bases aligning to TRBD2. The V segment lost 2 bases and the J segment 3 bases; nucleotides outside the gene matches: 12. The germline CDR1 and CDR2 sequences are WNHNN and SYGVQD (reference sequence). This CDR3 spans 18 amino acids. The CDR3 region has the DNA TGCGCCAGCAGTGAGGGGCTAGCGGGTACCGGATTCTACAATGAGCAGTTCTTC. Amino acid sequence: CASSEGLAGTGFYNEQFF.

CDR3 coding DNA: TGTGCCAGCAGCCAGAATATAGGGAGCACGGCTGGAAACACCATATATTTT. This translates into CASSQNIGSTAGNTIYF. V is TRBV4-2 and J is TRBJ1-3; no clear D. Germline assignment: CDR1 LGHNA and CDR2 YNFKEQ. Trimming stripped 3 bases from V and 2 bases from J, with 17 bases between. The CDR3 loop spans 17 amino acids.

This chain joins TRBV2 and TRBJ1-3, with D perhaps matching TRBD1 (5 bases). The CDR3 runs 12 residues. CDR1 is SNHLY, CDR2 FYNNEI, per germline. With 6 bases removed from V and 8 bases from J, the gap between germline ends came to 11 bases. The CDR3 region has the DNA TGTGCCAGCAGAGGCAGGGAGTACACCATATATTTT. Translated, it gives CASRGREYTIYF.

The genes are TRBV27 and TRBJ1-5, with unresolved D. V was clipped by 8 bases and J by 2 bases, with 10 bases between them. In germline, CDR1 is MNHEY, CDR2 SMNVEV (reference sequence). The CDR3 spans 13 residues. The CDR3 nucleotides read TGTGCCAGCTCTCATTTTGGCAATCAGCCCCAGCATTTT. Amino acid sequence: CASSHFGNQPQHF.